Following are 11 T cell receptor beta chains from one sample sequenced in a study of T-cell memory formation after mild COVID-19. TCRdb independently ran MiXCR on the 5' RACE reads; one entry per CDR3 protein. Of about 110,000 distinct CDR3 sequences detected, around 15% appear once; the ten largest clones hold over 25%. The sample consisted of PBMCs or a T cell subset sorted from them (not recorded which). These receptors came from an adult woman who had mild COVID-19 (a few samples of this study predate the infection). Cell type and time point are not known.

This clonotype turned up a few times. J is TRBJ1-1 and V is TRBV11-2; D not resolved. Per the germline V gene, CDR1 is SGHAT and CDR2 is FQNNGV. The CDR3 is made up of 15 amino acids. Trimming removed 3 bases at V and 5 bases at J, with 16 bases between. The chain's CDR3 is CASSLDGVWQTEAFF. CDR3 DNA sequence: TGTGCCAGCAGCTTGGACGGGGTCTGGCAGACTGAAGCTTTCTTT.

The chain couples TRBV3-1 to TRBJ1-1; 8 bases align to TRBD1. CDR1 is LGHDT, CDR2 YNNKEL, per germline (reference sequence). CDR3 length: 14 amino acids. The V and J ends lost 3 bases and 3 bases, in that order; junction bases with no gene match: 3. The CDR3 region is CASSQETGDTEAFF. The CDR3 DNA sequence: TGTGCCAGCAGCCAGGAGACAGGGGACACTGAAGCTTTCTTT. The whole variable domain, remainder taken from reference TRBV3-1 and TRBJ1-1, is DTAVSQTPKYLVTQMGNDKSIKCEQNLGHDTMYWYKQDSKKFLKIMFSYNNKELIINETVPNRFSPKSPDKAHLNLHINSLELGDSAVYFCASSQETGDTEAFFGQGTRLTVV.

V usage is TRBV5-5 and J usage is TRBJ2-7, with 9 bases matching TRBD2. The V gene's germline CDR1 is SGHKS and CDR2 YYEKEE (reference sequence). The CDR3 runs to 16 residues. After removal of 0 bases from V and 3 bases from J, the junction contained 7 bases not matched to a gene. DNA of the CDR3: TGTGCCAGCAGCTTGGCGATAGCGGGGGCACTCTACGAGCAGTACTTC. Protein sequence: CASSLAIAGALYEQYF. The full variable domain, with the rest looked up from reference TRBV5-5 and TRBJ2-7, is DAGVTQSPTHLIKTRGQQVTLRCSPISGHKSVSWYQQVLGQGPQFIFQYYEKEERGRGNFPDRFSARQFPNYSSELNVNALLLGDSALYLCASSLAIAGALYEQYFGPGTRLTVT.

This clonotype was detected only a few times. This chain connects TRBV27 to TRBJ2-2, with TRBD2 matching 7 bases. CDR1 is MNHEY, CDR2 SMNVEV, per germline (reference sequence). CDR3 size: 15 residues. The V and J ends lost 6 bases and 4 bases, in that order; junction bases with no gene match: 8. The CDR3 protein is CASRGGGPRTGELFF. In DNA form, the CDR3 reads TGTGCCAGCAGGGGGGGAGGGCCGCGCACCGGGGAGCTGTTTTTT.

The CDR3 loop is CATSDYYEQYF. In nucleotides, the CDR3 is TGTGCCACCAGTGATTACTACGAGCAGTACTTC. The gene calls are TRBV24-1 and TRBJ2-7; unclear D gene. V lost 2 bases to trimming and J lost 3 bases, with 1 base between them. Germline CDR1 reads KGHDR; CDR2 reads SFDVKD. The CDR3 length is 11 residues.

This clonotype came up a few times. As DNA, the CDR3 is TGTGCCAGCAGCGTATGGGGGATAGGGGAGCTGTTTTTT. Residues: CASSVWGIGELFF. The V and J genes are TRBV9 and TRBJ2-2; possibly TRBD1 or TRBD2 for D (5 bases each). The CDR3 has 13 amino acids. Trimming removed 1 base from V and 8 bases from J, with 9 bases in between. The germline V gene has CDR1 SGDLS and CDR2 YYNGEE.

The chain recombines TRBV29-1 with TRBJ2-3, with 8 nucleotides matching TRBD2. Germline V gene data show CDR1 as SQVTM and CDR2 as ANQGSEA. Trimming removed 4 bases from V and 6 bases from J; junction bases left unmatched: 15. The CDR3 length is 16 residues. The CDR3 nucleotides read TGCAGCGTTGCCGGCGGGAGGACCATCACTGGGGATACGCAGTATTTT. This sequence encodes CSVAGGRTITGDTQYF.

The chain recombines TRBV29-1 with TRBJ2-7; a possible D gene is TRBD1 (7 bases). The CDR3 length is 15 residues. V dropped 5 bases and J dropped 4 bases, with 21 bases sitting between them. Looked up from germline, CDR1 is SQVTM and CDR2 is ANQGSEA. The CDR3 spells CSVLATGQGGYEQYF. The CDR3 nucleotides read TGCAGCGTTTTAGCAACCGGTCAGGGGGGATACGAGCAGTACTTC.

The rearrangement links TRBV9 to TRBJ2-7, with D possibly being TRBD2 (6 bases). V lost 0 bases to trimming and J lost 7 bases, with 11 bases between them. Germline values: CDR1 SGDLS, CDR2 YYNGEE. The CDR3 is 13 amino acids. CDR3 in DNA: TGTGCCAGCAGCGTAGCTAGGACTACAGAGCAGTACTTC. This translates into CASSVARTTEQYF.

The V call is TRBV29-1, the J call TRBJ1-2; D may be TRBD1 (5 bases). The length of the CDR3 is 13 residues. The ends were cut back, 0 bases at V and 6 bases at J, with 11 bases in the middle. The germline V gene encodes CDR1 SQVTM and CDR2 ANQGSEA. The CDR3 protein is CSVEDPRVDGYTF. The CDR3 DNA reads TGCAGCGTTGAAGATCCCAGGGTGGATGGCTACACCTTC. Full variable domain (outside the CDR3, taken from reference TRBV29-1 and TRBJ1-2): SAVISQKPSRDICQRGTSLTIQCQVDSQVTMMFWYRQQPGQSLTLIATANQGSEATYESGFVIDKFPISRPNLTFSTLTVSNMSPEDSSIYLCSVEDPRVDGYTFGSGTRLTVV.

At least ten counts were recorded for this clonotype. The rearrangement links TRBV3-1 to TRBJ2-1; 9 positions agree with TRBD2. The CDR3 has 17 residues. The junction had 13 bases not matched to a gene; V was cut back by 2 bases and J by 8 bases. Germline V CDR1 and CDR2: LGHDT, YNNKEL (reference sequence). In DNA, the CDR3 is TGTGCCAGCAGCCAATCACTCGGGCGGGGGGGCTATGATGAGCAGTTCTTC. Translating it yields CASSQSLGRGGYDEQFF.